The present entry profiles one T cell receptor (beta chain) with its context. Its antigen remains unknown. The method was immunoSEQ multiplex PCR; TCRdb's version includes in-frame clones alone and lacks a portion of them. The sample includes 100,000 or so clones, over 75% of them seen just once. V was clipped by 0 bases and J by 7 bases, with 13 bases between them. Germline CDR1 is MGHRA and CDR2 is YSYEKL. The CDR3 runs to 15 residues. These data are taken from a study of cytomegalovirus exposure and HLA in healthy donors. Notes on the study in general: Specificity of three CMV-associated chains for CMV antigens was verified in vitro. The study found most TCR sequences rare, yet found some public TCRs in many donors. The classifier, whose performance was assessed in both the original and validation cohorts, reportedly diagnosed cytomegalovirus status with high specificity and sensitivity.

The TCR originated in a man younger than 30 in good health and CMV-seropositive. Sequencing was performed on PBMCs. This chain links TRBV4-1 with TRBJ1-5; D perhaps matches TRBD1 (6 bases). The CDR3 DNA reads as TGCGCCAGCAGCCAAGATAGGGGGAGAGGCCAGCCCCAGCATTTT. Translating it yields CASSQDRGRGQPQHF.